Listed here are 10 T cell receptor beta chains from one sample, sequenced in a study of long-term antiretroviral therapy in people with HIV. Researchers report immunoSEQ v3.0 was run at survey level. The protocol was immunoSEQ multiplex PCR, while the TCRdb copy is restricted to in-frame clones and leaves out a portion. The sample consists of some 47,000 clones, nearly 95% of them appearing once. Sequencing used unsorted PBMCs, obtained 3.7 years after starting antiretroviral therapy. The receptors originated from a woman aged 45-65 years with HIV.

V and J are TRBV6-4 and TRBJ1-4; 10 bases map to TRBD1. Per germline, CDR1 MRHNA and CDR2 SNTAGT. J was trimmed by 8 bases and V by 6 bases; bases with no gene match: 15. The CDR3 covers 17 residues. CDR3 sequence (DNA): TGTGCCAGCAGGGTGACAGGGGGCCCTCGTTCTCCGGAAAAACTGTTTTTT. Protein: CASRVTGGPRSPEKLFF.

The chain combines TRBV6-5 with TRBJ2-1; 14 bases are shared with TRBD2. Trimming took 5 bases from V and 12 from J; bases not matched to a gene: 6. CDR1 and CDR2 (germline): MNHEY, SVGAGI. This CDR3 spans 14 amino acids. As DNA, the CDR3 is TGTGCCAGCAGTCCCGGGACTAGCGGGGGCCGGCAGTTCTTC. This translates into CASSPGTSGGRQFF.

J is TRBJ2-3 and V is TRBV9; D assignment may be TRBD1 or TRBD2 (5 bases each). Trimming removed 2 bases from V and 11 bases from J, with 21 bases in between. This CDR3 spans 15 amino acids. Per the germline V gene, CDR1 is SGDLS and CDR2 is YYNGEE. The DNA for the CDR3 is TGTGCCAGCAGCGTCTCACCGGGACCGGGCCATGAGCAGTATTTT. It codes for CASSVSPGPGHEQYF.

The V and J genes are TRBV5-1 and TRBJ2-7; unclear D gene. From germline, CDR1 is SGHRS and CDR2 YFSETQ. Trimming removed 3 bases from V and 4 bases from J, with 20 bases in between. This CDR3 contains 16 residues. CDR3 sequence reads: CASSSSATPSTYEQYF. CDR3 DNA: TGCGCCAGCAGCTCGAGCGCCACACCCTCGACGTACGAGCAGTACTTC.

The V call is TRBV30, the J call TRBJ1-4; tentatively, D is TRBD1 (5 bases). CDR3 length equals 15 residues. V lost 0 bases, J lost 5 bases, and 13 bases lay in between. CDR1 is GTSNPN and CDR2 is SVGIG in the germline V gene (reference sequence). In nucleotides, the CDR3 is TGTGCCTGGAGTGTTCGAGGAGGGGCGAATGAAAAACTGTTTTTT. Protein product: CAWSVRGGANEKLFF.

The chain joins TRBV5-4 to TRBJ2-7; 11 bases map to TRBD1. Per germline, CDR1 SGHNT and CDR2 YYREEE (reference sequence). Germline trimming cut 4 bases from V and 5 bases from J; bases unmatched to any gene: 2. The CDR3 spans 13 residues. The CDR3 DNA follows: TGTGCCAGCAGCCAGGGACAGGGGGACGAGCAGTACTTC. Translation gives CASSQGQGDEQYF. The full variable domain, in which reference TRBV5-4 and TRBJ2-7 provide the parts outside the CDR3, is ETGVTQSPTHLIKTRGQQVTLRCSSQSGHNTVSWYQQALGQGPQFIFQYYREEENGRGNFPPRFSGLQFPNYSSELNVNALELDDSALYLCASSQGQGDEQYFGPGTRLTVT.

V usage is TRBV5-1 and J usage is TRBJ2-1; the match to TRBD2 covers 9 bases. The germline gives CDR1 SGHRS, CDR2 YFSETQ. The CDR3 sequence is 15 residues long. V lost 1 base to trimming and J lost 2 bases; unmatched junction nucleotides: 1. CDR3 DNA sequence: TGCGCCAGCAGCTTGTCTAGCGGGACCTACAATGAGCAGTTCTTC. It specifies CASSLSSGTYNEQFF.

The V gene is TRBV29-1, the J gene TRBJ1-1, with TRBD1 identical over 7 bases. Germline V gene data show CDR1 as SQVTM and CDR2 as ANQGSEA. J lost 0 bases, V lost 2 bases, and 6 bases had no gene match. This CDR3 comprises 15 residues. For the CDR3, the DNA is TGCAGCGTTGAATATTTGGGACAGCTGAACACTGAAGCTTTCTTT. Its translation is CSVEYLGQLNTEAFF.

The chain carries TRBV6-6 and TRBJ2-7; perhaps TRBD1 as D (5 bases). CDR1 and CDR2 from the germline V gene are MNHNY and SVGAGI (reference sequence). V lost 7 bases, J lost 0 bases, and 10 bases lay in between. The CDR3 loop spans 13 amino acids. The CDR3 DNA reads TGTGCCAGCATTAGGGGATACTCCTACGAGCAGTACTTC. Amino acids: CASIRGYSYEQYF.

The CDR3 nucleotides read TGCGCCAGCAGCCAAGTGAAACTAAGGGGTGAAAAACTGTTTTTT. The encoded protein is CASSQVKLRGEKLFF. This chain connects TRBV4-1 to TRBJ1-4, with a tentative D call TRBD1 (5 bases). Germline V CDR1 and CDR2: MGHRA, YSYEKL. The CDR3 runs to 15 residues. V gave up 1 base and J gave up 7 bases, with 13 bases separating them.